Below, one T cell receptor (beta chain) is given with its context. Its antigen remains unknown. CDR3 length: 14 amino acids. Germline loops: CDR1 SQVTM, CDR2 ANQGSEA. The ends were cut back, 5 bases at V and 2 bases at J, with 14 bases in the middle. The authors took PBMCs from 7.5 to 10 ml fresh peripheral blood. This record belongs to a study of T cells in Graves' hyperthyroidism and ophthalmopathy. General study findings and limits: Most thyroid clonotypes expanded above 0.001 appeared in blood too. A 13 V-J model separated ophthalmopathy from stable hyperthyroidism.

RNA transcripts provided the source from which TCR beta CDR3 regions were amplified. The TCR CDR3 was amplified in a first-round RT-PCR using the HTBI primer set. TCRdb called the multiplex PCR reads again in MiXCR, with one record for every CDR3 protein. The sample lists about 350,000 distinct CDR3 sequences, roughly 14% occurring once. The V and J genes are TRBV29-1 and TRBJ2-3; no definite D call. The sequence was collected from a woman aged 30 to 39 with Graves' hyperthyroidism. Sequencing was carried out using blood. CDR3 loop: CSVRDISTTDTQYF. The CDR3 nucleotides read TGCAGCGTTCGCGACATCTCCACCACAGATACGCAGTATTTT.